This T cell receptor beta chain emerged from a study of T cell responses to AZD1222 COVID-19 vaccine. At the level of the study: Second-dose timings of about 4 or about 12 weeks were pooled. General observations from the study: CD4 TCRs linked to vaccination spanned spike, dominating at 160-218 and 743-854. Only six people who got AZD1222 tested seropositive at baseline. Clonal diversity may have been underestimated, and the donors were mostly white British, with more females than males.

Using immunoSEQ multiplex PCR, the repertoire was profiled, and TCRdb retains in-frame clones only, with some absent. The sample has around 99,000 clones; around 92% are singletons. For this clone: Its antigen remains unidentified.

Trimming left V 3 bases short and J 10 bases short, with 9 bases between. Germline V gives CDR1 ENHRY, CDR2 SYGVKD. The CDR3 loop spans 12 amino acids. The sequence was obtained from an adult in good health. V and J are TRBV10-3 and TRBJ1-4, with unresolved D. The sample in question was peripheral blood, obtained on day 0 of AZD1222 vaccination. The CDR3 region has the DNA TGTGCCATCAGTGATGGCGCGCGAAAACTGTTTTTT. Amino acids: CAISDGARKLFF.